Each of the 11 T cell receptor beta chains below was sequenced from the same sample in a study of identical twins. Via MiXCR, TCRdb re-called the 5' RACE reads, giving one row per CDR3 protein. The sample carries 600,000 to 800,000 distinct CDR3 sequences, roughly 20% recorded once. This same sample was also part of a study on T cells expressing NK-cell markers.

Input material: PBMCs. The receptors shown here come from a woman aged 18-29 years in good health.

In this sample, this clonotype turned up a few times. CDR3 in amino acids: CASKAGGSYEQYF. The CDR3 DNA reads TGTGCCAGCAAGGCAGGGGGTTCCTACGAGCAGTACTTC. The rearrangement uses TRBV6-1 and TRBJ2-7; 7 positions agree with TRBD1. V lost 7 bases and J lost 1; bases outside the gene matches: 4. Germline V gives CDR1 MNHNS, CDR2 SASEGT. The CDR3 length is 13 residues.

The gene calls are TRBV12-3 or TRBV12-4 and TRBJ2-1; D may be TRBD2 (6 bases). The V end lost 3 bases, the J end lost 7 bases, and 16 bases lay between the germline ends. This CDR3 region has 15 residues. The CDR3 coding sequence is TGTGCCAGCAGTTTGGAGGCGGGAAGGTCGAATGAGCAGTTCTTC. Translating gives CASSLEAGRSNEQFF.

The chain has TRBV12-3 or TRBV12-4 and TRBJ1-1; D is uncertain. This CDR3 is 17 amino acids long. Trimming pared 8 bases from V and 3 bases from J, leaving 25 bases between. The DNA for the CDR3 is TGTGCCAGCCACCCTAGGCGGGGAGTGGGGTTGGACACTGAAGCTTTCTTT. Translated, it gives CASHPRRGVGLDTEAFF.

The V call is TRBV5-4, the J call TRBJ2-7, with D hard to call. Germline assignment: CDR1 SGHNT and CDR2 YYREEE (reference sequence). Trimming took 7 bases from V and 4 from J, leaving 21 bases between them. The length of the CDR3 is 15 residues. The DNA for the CDR3 is TGTGCCAGCGCTACCATGGATCGAGCAAGATACGAGCAGTACTTC. This encodes CASATMDRARYEQYF.

This clonotype was counted between two and nine times. The gene calls are TRBV10-3 and TRBJ2-7; D may be TRBD1 (6 bases). V lost 6 bases to trimming and J lost 3 bases, with 9 bases between them. There are 12 residues in the CDR3. Germline loops: CDR1 ENHRY, CDR2 SYGVKD. CDR3 sequence reads: CAISQGFYEQYF. DNA of the CDR3: TGTGCCATCAGCCAGGGGTTCTACGAGCAGTACTTC.

The V and J genes are TRBV12-3 or TRBV12-4 and TRBJ2-7; the D gene is possibly TRBD2 (5 bases). There are 14 residues in the CDR3. Trimming removed 5 bases from V and 0 bases from J, with 11 bases in between. The CDR3 sequence: CASSPHRDSYEQYF. The DNA for the CDR3 is TGTGCCAGCAGTCCGCACCGGGACTCCTACGAGCAGTACTTC.

This clonotype was observed many times. The chain links TRBV5-1 to TRBJ2-4; D gene unclear. The CDR3 runs 13 residues. Trimming stripped 4 bases from V and 6 bases from J, with 11 bases between. CDR1 SGHRS and CDR2 YFSETQ come from the germline V gene. Written as DNA, the CDR3 is TGCGCCAGCAGCCCGGCACAGAGAAACATTCAGTACTTC. This sequence encodes CASSPAQRNIQYF.

This clonotype was found many times. The chain links TRBV12-3 or TRBV12-4 to TRBJ2-5; D call uncertain. Trimming removed 5 bases from V and 5 bases from J, with 9 bases in between. The CDR3 is 12 residues long. Here the CDR3 reads CASSRFRETQYF. In nucleotides, the CDR3 is TGTGCCAGCAGTCGATTCCGGGAGACCCAGTACTTC.

The V and J genes are TRBV29-1 and TRBJ2-3; D gene uncertain. The CDR3 runs 12 residues. V was cut by 4 bases and J by 3 bases, with 8 bases left in between. Germline V gene sequence: CDR1 SQVTM, CDR2 ANQGSEA. CDR3 sequence reads: CSVGLLTDTQYF. CDR3 in DNA: TGCAGCGTTGGTCTCCTAACAGATACGCAGTATTTT.

This clonotype was counted between two and nine times. The rearrangement links TRBV20-1 to TRBJ2-3; D call uncertain. V lost 3 bases and J lost 6, with 10 bases in between. The CDR3 runs to 12 residues. The germline CDR1 and CDR2 sequences are DFQATT and SNEGSKA (reference sequence). This CDR3 reads CSARALKDTQYF. The CDR3 DNA reads TGCAGTGCTAGGGCCCTCAAGGATACGCAGTATTTT.

The chain recombines TRBV5-1 with TRBJ2-1; the match to TRBD2 covers 9 bases. V lost 7 bases to trimming and J lost 9 bases; unmatched junction nucleotides: 11. Germline loops: CDR1 SGHRS, CDR2 YFSETQ. The CDR3 is 14 amino acids. This CDR3 is CASALAGRRSEQFF. CDR3 DNA sequence: TGCGCCAGCGCCCTAGCGGGACGGAGGAGTGAGCAGTTCTTC.